Below, one T cell receptor beta chain is given with its context. The entry originates in a study of CD8 T cells in Susac syndrome. RNA in amounts of about 0.5 to 1 ug was reverse transcribed with random hexamers. The method of amplification for TCR beta CDR3 was immunoSEQ multiplex PCR, covering 54 Vbeta and 13 Jbeta. TCRdb reprocessed the immunoSEQ multiplex PCR reads via MiXCR and lists one record per CDR3 protein. The sample contains about 76,000 distinct CDR3 sequences, about 91% of which appear only once. TEMRA cells were enriched by FACS, and CD4+ and CD8+ T cells were negatively isolated. Germline V lookup: CDR1 MGHRA, CDR2 YSYEKL. Trimming took off 0 bases at V and 6 bases at J, with 12 bases between the two ends. This CDR3 is 15 amino acids long.

Specimen: CD8+ T cells from PBMCs. The V gene is TRBV4-1, the J gene TRBJ2-4; either TRBD1 or TRBD2 may supply D (7 bases each). The source of this sequence is a human donor with multiple sclerosis. CDR3 nucleotides: TGCGCCAGCAGCCAAGATGGCAGGGGGGGAAACATTCAGTACTTC. This sequence encodes CASSQDGRGGNIQYF.